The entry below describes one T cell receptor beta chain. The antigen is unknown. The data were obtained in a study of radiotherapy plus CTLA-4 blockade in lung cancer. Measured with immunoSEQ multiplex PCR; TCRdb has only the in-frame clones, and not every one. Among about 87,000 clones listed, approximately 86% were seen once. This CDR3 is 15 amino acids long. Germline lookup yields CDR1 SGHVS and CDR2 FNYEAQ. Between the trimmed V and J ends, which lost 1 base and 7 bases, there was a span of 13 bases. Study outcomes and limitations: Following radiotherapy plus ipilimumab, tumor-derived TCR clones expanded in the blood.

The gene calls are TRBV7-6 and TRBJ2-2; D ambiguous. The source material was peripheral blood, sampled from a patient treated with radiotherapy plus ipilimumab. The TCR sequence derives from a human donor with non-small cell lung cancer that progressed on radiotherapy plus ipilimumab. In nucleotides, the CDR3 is TGTGCCAGCAGCTTAGATCCAGGCCGGTACGGGGAGCTGTTTTTT. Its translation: CASSLDPGRYGELFF. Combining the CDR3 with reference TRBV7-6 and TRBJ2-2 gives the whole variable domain GAGVSQSPRYKVTKRGQDVALRCDPISGHVSLYWYRQALGQGPEFLTYFNYEAQQDKSGLPNDRFSAERPEGSISTLTIQRTEQRDSAMYRCASSLDPGRYGELFFGEGSRLTVL.